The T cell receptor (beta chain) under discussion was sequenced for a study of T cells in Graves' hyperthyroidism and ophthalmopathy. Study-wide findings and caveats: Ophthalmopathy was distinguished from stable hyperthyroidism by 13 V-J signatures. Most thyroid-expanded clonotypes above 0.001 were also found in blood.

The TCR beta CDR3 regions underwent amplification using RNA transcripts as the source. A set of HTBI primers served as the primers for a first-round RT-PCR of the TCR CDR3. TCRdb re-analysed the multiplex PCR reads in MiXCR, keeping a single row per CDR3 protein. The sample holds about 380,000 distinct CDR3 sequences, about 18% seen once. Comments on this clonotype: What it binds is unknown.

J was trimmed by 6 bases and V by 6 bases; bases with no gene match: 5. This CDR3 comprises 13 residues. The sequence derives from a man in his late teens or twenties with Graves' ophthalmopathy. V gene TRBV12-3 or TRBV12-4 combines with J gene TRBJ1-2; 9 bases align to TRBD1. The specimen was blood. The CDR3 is CASSRDREHGYTF. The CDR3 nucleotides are TGTGCCAGCAGCAGGGACAGGGAGCATGGCTACACCTTC.